Here is one T cell receptor beta chain with its context. The data were obtained in a study of cytomegalovirus exposure and HLA in healthy donors. Trimming left V 6 bases short and J 2 bases short, with 13 bases between. Looked up from germline, CDR1 is SGHTA and CDR2 is FQGTGA. The CDR3 covers 14 residues. The method was immunoSEQ multiplex PCR; TCRdb's version includes in-frame clones alone and lacks a portion of them. The sample records roughly 300,000 clones, roughly 88% being singletons. Material for sequencing was PBMCs. The chain uses TRBV7-3 and TRBJ1-1; no clear D. The receptor comes from a woman between 18 and 29 years old in good health and CMV-seronegative. CDR3 region: CASRLSVLNTEAFF. CDR3 sequence (DNA): TGTGCCAGCAGGTTATCGGTCCTCAACACTGAAGCTTTCTTT.